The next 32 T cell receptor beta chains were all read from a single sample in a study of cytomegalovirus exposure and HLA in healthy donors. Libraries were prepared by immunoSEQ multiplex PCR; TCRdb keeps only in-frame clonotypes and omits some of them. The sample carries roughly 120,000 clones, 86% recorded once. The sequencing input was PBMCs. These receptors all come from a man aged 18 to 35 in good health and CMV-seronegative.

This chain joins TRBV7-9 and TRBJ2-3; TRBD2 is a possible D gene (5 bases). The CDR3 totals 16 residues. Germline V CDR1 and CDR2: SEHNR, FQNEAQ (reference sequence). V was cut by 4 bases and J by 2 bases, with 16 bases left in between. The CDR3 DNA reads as TGTGCCAGCAGCTCTCGCCTTAGGGAGCACACAGATACGCAGTATTTT. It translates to CASSSRLREHTDTQYF.

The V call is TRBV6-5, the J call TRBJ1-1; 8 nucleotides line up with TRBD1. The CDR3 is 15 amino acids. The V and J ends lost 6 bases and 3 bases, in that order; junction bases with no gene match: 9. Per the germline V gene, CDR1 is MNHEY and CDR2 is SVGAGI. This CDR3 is CASRPTDRVDTEAFF. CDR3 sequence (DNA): TGTGCCAGCAGACCAACGGACAGGGTAGACACTGAAGCTTTCTTT.

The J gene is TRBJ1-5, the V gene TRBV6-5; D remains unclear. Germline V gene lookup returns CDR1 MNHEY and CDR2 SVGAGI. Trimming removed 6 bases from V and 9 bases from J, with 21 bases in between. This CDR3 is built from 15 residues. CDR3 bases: TGTGCCAGCAGCGCTCGGGAACCCCTATGGTGGCCCCAGCATTTT. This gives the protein CASSAREPLWWPQHF.

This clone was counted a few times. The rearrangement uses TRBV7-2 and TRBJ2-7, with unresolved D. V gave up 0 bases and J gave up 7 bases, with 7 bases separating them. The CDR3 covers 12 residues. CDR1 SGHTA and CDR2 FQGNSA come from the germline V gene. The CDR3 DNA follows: TGTGCCAGCAGCTTAGCTATGCGAGAGCAGTACTTC. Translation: CASSLAMREQYF.

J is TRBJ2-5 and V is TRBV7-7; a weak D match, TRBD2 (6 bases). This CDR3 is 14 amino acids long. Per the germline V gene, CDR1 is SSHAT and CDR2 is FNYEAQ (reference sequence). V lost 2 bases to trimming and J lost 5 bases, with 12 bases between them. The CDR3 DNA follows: TGTGCCAGCAGCTTAAGTACGGGAGCGGAGACCCAGTACTTC. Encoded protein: CASSLSTGAETQYF. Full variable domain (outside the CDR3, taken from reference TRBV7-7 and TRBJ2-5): GAGVSQSPRYKVTKRGQDVTLRCDPISSHATLYWYQQALGQGPEFLTYFNYEAQPDKSGLPSDRFSAERPEGSISTLTIQRTEQRDSAMYRCASSLSTGAETQYFGPGTRLLVL.

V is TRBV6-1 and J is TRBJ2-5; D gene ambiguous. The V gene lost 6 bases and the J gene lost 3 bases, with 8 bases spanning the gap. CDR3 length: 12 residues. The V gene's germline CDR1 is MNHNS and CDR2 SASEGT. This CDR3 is CASRRLEETQYF. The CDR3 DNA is TGTGCCAGCAGAAGACTGGAAGAGACCCAGTACTTC.

CDR3 nucleotides: TGTGCCAGCAGGGAGGGGACTAACAATGAGCAGTTCTTC. Encoded protein: CASREGTNNEQFF. The chain couples TRBV6-5 to TRBJ2-1, with 7 positions matching TRBD2. The CDR3 spans 13 residues. J gave up 5 bases and V 6 bases, and 4 bases lay outside the gene matches. CDR1 is MNHEY and CDR2 is SVGAGI in the germline V gene.

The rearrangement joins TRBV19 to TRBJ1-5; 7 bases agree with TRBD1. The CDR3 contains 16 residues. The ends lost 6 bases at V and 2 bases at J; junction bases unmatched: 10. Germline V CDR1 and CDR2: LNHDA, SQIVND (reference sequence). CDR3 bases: TGTGCCAGTAGCCCTTCCCCCGGGACAGGCAATCAGCCCCAGCATTTT. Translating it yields CASSPSPGTGNQPQHF. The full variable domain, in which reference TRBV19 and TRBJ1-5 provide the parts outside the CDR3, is DGGITQSPKYLFRKEGQNVTLSCEQNLNHDAMYWYRQDPGQGLRLIYYSQIVNDFQKGDIAEGYSVSREKKESFPLTVTSAQKNPTAFYLCASSPSPGTGNQPQHFGDGTRLSIL.

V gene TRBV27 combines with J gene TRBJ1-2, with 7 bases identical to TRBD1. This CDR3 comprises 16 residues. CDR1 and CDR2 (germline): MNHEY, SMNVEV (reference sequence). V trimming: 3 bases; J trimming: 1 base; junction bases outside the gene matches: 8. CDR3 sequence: CASSFDRTGYNYGYTF. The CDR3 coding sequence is TGTGCCAGCAGTTTCGACCGGACAGGATATAACTATGGCTACACCTTC.

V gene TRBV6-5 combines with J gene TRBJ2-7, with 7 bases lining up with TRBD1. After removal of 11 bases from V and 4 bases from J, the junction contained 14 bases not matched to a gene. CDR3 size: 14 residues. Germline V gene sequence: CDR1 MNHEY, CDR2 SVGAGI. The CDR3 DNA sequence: TGTGCCTCCGCTCCGGCACAGGGGTGGTACGAGCAGTACTTC. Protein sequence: CASAPAQGWYEQYF.

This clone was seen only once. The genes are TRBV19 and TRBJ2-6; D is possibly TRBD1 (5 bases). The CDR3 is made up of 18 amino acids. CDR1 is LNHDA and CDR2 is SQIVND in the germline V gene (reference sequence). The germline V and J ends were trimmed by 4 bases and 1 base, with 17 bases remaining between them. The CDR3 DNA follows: TGTGCCAGTAGTAAGACGACAGCCACTAATTCTGGGGCCAACGTCCTGACTTTC. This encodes CASSKTTATNSGANVLTF.

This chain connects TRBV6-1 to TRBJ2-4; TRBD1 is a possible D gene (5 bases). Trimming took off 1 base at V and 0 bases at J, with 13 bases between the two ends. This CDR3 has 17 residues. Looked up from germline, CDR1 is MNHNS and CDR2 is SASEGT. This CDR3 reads CASSEEGVRIAKNIQYF. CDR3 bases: TGTGCCAGCAGTGAAGAAGGGGTCAGAATAGCCAAAAACATTCAGTACTTC.

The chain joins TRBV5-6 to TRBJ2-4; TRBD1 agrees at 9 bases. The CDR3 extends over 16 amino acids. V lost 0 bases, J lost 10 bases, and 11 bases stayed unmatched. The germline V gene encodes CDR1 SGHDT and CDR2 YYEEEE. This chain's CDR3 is CASSLVAGQGGRIQYF. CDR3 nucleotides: TGTGCCAGCAGCTTGGTTGCGGGACAGGGTGGAAGGATTCAGTACTTC.

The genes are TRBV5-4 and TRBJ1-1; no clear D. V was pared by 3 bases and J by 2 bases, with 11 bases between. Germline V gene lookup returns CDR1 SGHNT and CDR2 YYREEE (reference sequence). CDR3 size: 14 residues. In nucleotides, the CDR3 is TGTGCCAGCAGCTCGCGGACTGGCAACACTGAAGCTTTCTTT. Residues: CASSSRTGNTEAFF.

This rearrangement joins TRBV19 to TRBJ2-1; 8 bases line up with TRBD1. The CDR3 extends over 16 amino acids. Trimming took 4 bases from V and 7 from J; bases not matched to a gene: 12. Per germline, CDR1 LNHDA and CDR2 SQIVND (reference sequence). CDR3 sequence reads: CASSSPRRGLFNEQFF. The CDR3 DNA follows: TGTGCCAGTAGTAGTCCCCGCAGGGGGCTCTTTAATGAGCAGTTCTTC.

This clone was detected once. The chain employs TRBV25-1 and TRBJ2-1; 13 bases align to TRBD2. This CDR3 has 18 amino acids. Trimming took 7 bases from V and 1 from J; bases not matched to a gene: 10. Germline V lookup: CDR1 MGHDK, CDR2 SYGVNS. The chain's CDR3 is CASTPGTSGTRSYNEQFF. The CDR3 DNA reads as TGTGCCAGCACCCCCGGGACTAGCGGGACCAGATCCTACAATGAGCAGTTCTTC.

This CDR3 reads CASSQEVAGGTYEQYF. The CDR3 bases are TGCGCCAGCAGCCAAGAAGTAGCGGGGGGAACCTACGAGCAGTACTTC. The chain couples TRBV4-1 to TRBJ2-7, with 10 bases fitting TRBD2. Germline CDR1 and CDR2: MGHRA and YSYEKL. The V and J ends lost 0 bases and 2 bases, in that order; junction bases with no gene match: 4. The CDR3 has 16 amino acids.

CDR3 amino acids: CSGKSGTGLTGYTF. CDR3 bases: TGCAGCGGAAAATCCGGGACAGGGTTGACTGGCTACACCTTC. The chain recombines TRBV29-1 with TRBJ1-2; TRBD1 matches 9 bases. The V segment lost 7 bases and the J segment 7 bases; nucleotides outside the gene matches: 13. Germline V gives CDR1 SQVTM, CDR2 ANQGSEA. CDR3 length: 14 amino acids. The entire variable domain, with the rest obtained from reference TRBV29-1 and TRBJ1-2, is as follows: SAVISQKPSRDICQRGTSLTIQCQVDSQVTMMFWYRQQPGQSLTLIATANQGSEATYESGFVIDKFPISRPNLTFSTLTVSNMSPEDSSIYLCSGKSGTGLTGYTFGSGTRLTVV.

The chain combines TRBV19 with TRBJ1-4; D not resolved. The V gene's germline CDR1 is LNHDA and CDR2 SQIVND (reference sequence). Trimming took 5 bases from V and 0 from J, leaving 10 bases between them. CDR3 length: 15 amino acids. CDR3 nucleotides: TGTGCCAGTAGTGTCGAGCGGGCAACTAATGAAAAACTGTTTTTT. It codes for CASSVERATNEKLFF.

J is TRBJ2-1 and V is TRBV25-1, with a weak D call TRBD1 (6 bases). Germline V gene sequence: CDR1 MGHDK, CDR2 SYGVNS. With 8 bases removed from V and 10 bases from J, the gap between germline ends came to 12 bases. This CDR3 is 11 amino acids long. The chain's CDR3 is CASGRGREQFF. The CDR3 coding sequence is TGTGCCAGCGGCAGGGGTCGGGAGCAGTTCTTC.

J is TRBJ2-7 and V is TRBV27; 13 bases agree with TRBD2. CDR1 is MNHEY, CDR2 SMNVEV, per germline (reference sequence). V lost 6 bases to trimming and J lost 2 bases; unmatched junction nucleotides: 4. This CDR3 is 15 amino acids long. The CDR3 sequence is CASSSGTSGTYEQYF. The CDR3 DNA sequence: TGTGCCAGCAGCTCAGGGACTAGCGGGACCTACGAGCAGTACTTC.

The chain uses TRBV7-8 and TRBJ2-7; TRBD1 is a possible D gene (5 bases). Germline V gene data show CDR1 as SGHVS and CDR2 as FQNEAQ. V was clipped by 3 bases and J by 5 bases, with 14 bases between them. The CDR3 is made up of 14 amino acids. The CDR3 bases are TGTGCCAGCAGCTTCGGTCAGGGTCGGAACGAGCAGTACTTC. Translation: CASSFGQGRNEQYF.

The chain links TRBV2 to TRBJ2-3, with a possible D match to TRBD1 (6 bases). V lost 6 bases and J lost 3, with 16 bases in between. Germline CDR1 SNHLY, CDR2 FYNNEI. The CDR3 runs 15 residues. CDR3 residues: CASRIRDKETDTQYF. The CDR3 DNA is TGTGCCAGCAGGATCCGGGACAAGGAGACAGATACGCAGTATTTT.

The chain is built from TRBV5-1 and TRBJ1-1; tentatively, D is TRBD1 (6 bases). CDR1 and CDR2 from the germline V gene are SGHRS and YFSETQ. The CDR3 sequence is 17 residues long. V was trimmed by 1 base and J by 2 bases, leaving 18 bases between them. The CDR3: CASSLLITGRGNTEAFF. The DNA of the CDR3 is TGCGCCAGCAGCTTGTTAATCACGGGCAGGGGCAACACTGAAGCTTTCTTT.

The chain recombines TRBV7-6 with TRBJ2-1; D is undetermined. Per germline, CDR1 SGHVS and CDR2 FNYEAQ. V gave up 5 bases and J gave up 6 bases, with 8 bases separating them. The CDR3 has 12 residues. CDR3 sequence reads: CASSDTSNEQFF. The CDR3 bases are TGTGCCAGCAGCGACACCAGCAATGAGCAGTTCTTC. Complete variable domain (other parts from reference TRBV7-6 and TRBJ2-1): GAGVSQSPRYKVTKRGQDVALRCDPISGHVSLYWYRQALGQGPEFLTYFNYEAQQDKSGLPNDRFSAERPEGSISTLTIQRTEQRDSAMYRCASSDTSNEQFFGPGTRLTVL.

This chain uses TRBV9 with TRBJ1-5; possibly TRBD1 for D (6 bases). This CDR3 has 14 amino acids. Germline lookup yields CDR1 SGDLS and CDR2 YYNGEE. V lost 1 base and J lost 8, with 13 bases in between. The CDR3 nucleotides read TGTGCCAGCAGCGTATCGGACAGTTCGAAGCCCCAGCATTTT. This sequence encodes CASSVSDSSKPQHF.

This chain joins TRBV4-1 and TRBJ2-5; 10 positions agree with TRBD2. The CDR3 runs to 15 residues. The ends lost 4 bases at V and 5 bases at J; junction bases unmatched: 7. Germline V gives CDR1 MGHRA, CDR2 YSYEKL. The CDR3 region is CASSRAAGGRETQYF. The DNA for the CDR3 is TGCGCCAGCAGCCGAGCAGCGGGGGGGCGGGAGACCCAGTACTTC.

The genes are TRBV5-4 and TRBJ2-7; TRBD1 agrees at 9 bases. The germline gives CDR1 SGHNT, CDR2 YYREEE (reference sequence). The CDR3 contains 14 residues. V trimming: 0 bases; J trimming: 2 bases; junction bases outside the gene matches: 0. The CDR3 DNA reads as TGTGCCAGCAGCTTGGACAGGGGGCCCTACGAGCAGTACTTC. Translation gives CASSLDRGPYEQYF.

CDR3: CASTLTSGGETQYF. As DNA, the CDR3 is TGTGCCAGCACCCTGACTAGCGGGGGAGAGACCCAGTACTTC. This chain uses TRBV7-2 with TRBJ2-5; 12 bases are shared with TRBD2. CDR3 length: 14 residues. The V gene end was trimmed by 7 bases and the J gene end by 4 bases; junction bases not matched to a gene: 4. Germline V lookup: CDR1 SGHTA, CDR2 FQGNSA. The entire variable domain, with the rest obtained from reference TRBV7-2 and TRBJ2-5, is as follows: GAGVSQSPSNKVTEKGKDVELRCDPISGHTALYWYRQSLGQGLEFLIYFQGNSAPDKSGLPSDRFSAERTGGSVSTLTIQRTQQEDSAVYLCASTLTSGGETQYFGPGTRLLVL.

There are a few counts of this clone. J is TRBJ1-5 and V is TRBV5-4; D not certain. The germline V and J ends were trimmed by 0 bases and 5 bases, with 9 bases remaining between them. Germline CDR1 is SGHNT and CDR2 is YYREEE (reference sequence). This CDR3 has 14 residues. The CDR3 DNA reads TGTGCCAGCAGCTTGGATTTGGGAGATCAGCCCCAGCATTTT. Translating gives CASSLDLGDQPQHF.

The chain's CDR3 is CASSLVVWGVGYNEQFF. The CDR3 DNA reads TGCGCCAGCAGCTTGGTAGTCTGGGGCGTCGGCTACAATGAGCAGTTCTTC. The chain is built from TRBV5-1 and TRBJ2-1, with a weak D call TRBD1 (5 bases). The CDR3 has 17 residues. Germline CDR1 is SGHRS and CDR2 is YFSETQ. V was trimmed by 0 bases and J by 3 bases, leaving 16 bases between them.

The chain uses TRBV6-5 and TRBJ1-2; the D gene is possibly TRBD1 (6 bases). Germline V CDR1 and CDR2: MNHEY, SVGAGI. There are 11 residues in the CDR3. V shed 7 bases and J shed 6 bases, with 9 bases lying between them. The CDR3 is CASTQGHGYTF. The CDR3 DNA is TGTGCCAGCACCCAGGGGCATGGCTACACCTTC.